The present entry profiles one T cell receptor beta chain with its context. Its antigen is not identified. CDR1 and CDR2 (germline): MDHEN, SYDVKM. The V and J ends lost 7 bases and 4 bases respectively, with 15 bases between them. The CDR3 length is 14 residues. This sample stems from a study of cytomegalovirus exposure and HLA in healthy donors. Overall study context: Some 85 million unique TCRs, all from HLA-typed donors, were included in an early release of the data.

Study-level results: As a later analysis showed, a missense DCLRE1C variant was linked to trimming of TCR beta V- and J-genes.

Vbeta (60) and Jbeta (13) primers were used in the PCR. Authors' analysis steps: Some 80 million unique TCR beta chains, 9 million to 12 million shared, were counted in a later analysis. Profiled with immunoSEQ multiplex PCR; TCRdb holds only in-frame clones, not every one. V and J calls plus clone size are reproduced from that table; the DNA served to infer D and trimming. The sample includes fewer than 250,000 clones, 60% to 80% of them seen just once. Samples came from healthy bone marrow donors. Sequencing was performed on PBMCs. J is TRBJ2-3 and V is TRBV28, with a weak D call TRBD1 (6 bases). The sequence derives from a male donor in good health and CMV-seronegative. The CDR3: CASTPSGAADTQYF. Here the CDR3 DNA reads TGTGCCAGCACCCCATCAGGGGCCGCAGATACGCAGTATTTT.